The clone carrying this T cell receptor beta chain has a single count. Its matching antigen is unknown. This sample is part of a study of OX40 agonist ivuxolimab in advanced cancers. The data were produced by immunoSEQ multiplex PCR, yet TCRdb's version contains in-frame clones alone and is incomplete. Among roughly 23,000 clones listed, more than 80% were seen once. Study-wide findings and caveats: CD8+ T cells averaged more expanded clones than CD4+.

CDR1 and CDR2 from the germline V gene are LNHDA and SQIVND (reference sequence). V lost 3 bases to trimming and J lost 0 bases, with 11 bases between them. The CDR3 covers 16 residues. This specimen consisted of CD4+ or CD8+ T cells sorted from blood, obtained in a trial of the OX40 agonist ivuxolimab. The origin of this receptor is an adult with an advanced solid tumor such as melanoma, head and neck, liver or kidney cancer. J is TRBJ1-4 and V is TRBV19, with D unresolved. CDR3 DNA sequence: TGTGCCAGTAGTATGGTACGGGCTGCAACTAATGAAAAACTGTTTTTT. Translated: CASSMVRAATNEKLFF.